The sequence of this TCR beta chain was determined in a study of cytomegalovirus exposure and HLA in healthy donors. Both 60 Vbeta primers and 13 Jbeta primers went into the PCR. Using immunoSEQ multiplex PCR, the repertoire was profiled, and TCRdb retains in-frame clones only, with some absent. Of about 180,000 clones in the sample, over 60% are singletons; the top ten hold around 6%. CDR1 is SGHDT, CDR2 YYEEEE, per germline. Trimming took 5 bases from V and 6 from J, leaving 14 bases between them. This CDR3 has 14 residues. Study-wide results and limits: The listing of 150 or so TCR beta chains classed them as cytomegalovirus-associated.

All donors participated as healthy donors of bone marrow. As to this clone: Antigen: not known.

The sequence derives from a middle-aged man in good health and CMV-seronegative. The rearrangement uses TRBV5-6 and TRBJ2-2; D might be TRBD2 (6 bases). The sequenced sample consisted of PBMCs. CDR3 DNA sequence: TGTGCCAGCAGGTCCGGAGGGGTGGCCGGGGAGCTGTTTTTT. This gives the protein CASRSGGVAGELFF.